In its sample, the clone carrying this T cell receptor beta chain was seen a few times. This CDR3 has 14 residues. Between the trimmed V and J ends, which lost 3 bases and 3 bases, there was a span of 9 bases. MiXCR was run by TCRdb on the RT-PCR reads, yielding one entry per CDR3 protein. The data contain approximately 200,000 distinct CDR3 sequences, around two fifths of them singletons. This record belongs to a study of patients and donors after allogeneic stem cell transplantation. The sequence was obtained from a human donor who was either an allogeneic HSCT recipient or a stem cell or donor lymphocyte infusion donor (not recorded which). It is not recorded whose cells these are; they may come from a transplant donor. The chain has TRBV12-3 or TRBV12-4 and TRBJ1-5, with a possible D match to TRBD1 (6 bases). The sequenced sample was blood, either unsorted or a sorted T cell fraction (not recorded which). This chain's CDR3 is CASSFRGANQPQHF. The CDR3 DNA reads as TGTGCCAGCAGTTTCCGGGGGGCCAATCAGCCCCAGCATTTT.